This record concerns one T cell receptor (beta chain) sequence. These data are taken from a study of blood T cell repertoires in COVID-19. Study-wide background: The United States, Italy and Spain were the sources of the acute and convalescent COVID-19 samples. T cells, B-cell-depleted T cells, or PBMCs supplied cDNA or gDNA.

This CDR3 has 15 residues. V lost 6 bases, J lost 5 bases, and 10 bases stayed unmatched. The germline V gene encodes CDR1 LGHDT and CDR2 YNNKEL (reference sequence). Authors' methods: Reference gene primer amplification in the assay estimated nucleated cell counts. Clones were read by immunoSEQ multiplex PCR, and TCRdb kept only the in-frame ones, dropping some. V and J calls and clone size are copied from that table; D and trimming were computed from the DNA. Of roughly 120,000 clones listed, approximately 87% are singletons. Source material: peripheral blood. V and J are TRBV3-1 (or the pseudogene TRBV3-2) and TRBJ1-1, with 9 nucleotides matching TRBD1. The receptor was derived from a man aged 65-85 years who had recovered from COVID-19. CDR3 sequence (DNA): TGTGCCAGCAGTCCAATCGACAGGGGGAATACTGAAGCTTTCTTT. This translates into CASSPIDRGNTEAFF.